This entry lists 4 T cell receptor beta chains sequenced from one sample in a study of T cells in Graves' hyperthyroidism and ophthalmopathy. What was amplified from RNA transcripts were TCR beta CDR3 regions. An initial round of RT-PCR targeting the TCR CDR3 relied on the HTBI primer set. TCRdb recomputed calls from the multiplex PCR reads with MiXCR, one row per CDR3 protein. The data hold fewer than 450,000 distinct CDR3 sequences, with more than 13% observed a single time. The sequencing sample was made of blood. All receptors come from a man aged 50 or older with Graves' ophthalmopathy.

The V gene is TRBV30, the J gene TRBJ2-2, with D perhaps TRBD1 (6 bases). The germline CDR1 and CDR2 sequences are GTSNPN and SVGIG (reference sequence). Trimming shortened V by 2 bases and J by 4 bases, and 8 bases separated the two germline ends. The CDR3 runs 13 residues. CDR3: CAWSPGVTGELFF. CDR3 nucleotides: TGTGCCTGGAGTCCAGGGGTCACCGGGGAGCTGTTTTTT. The complete variable domain, with remaining parts taken from reference TRBV30 and TRBJ2-2, reads SQTIHQWPATLVQPVGSPLSLECTVEGTSNPNLYWYRQAAGRGLQLLFYSVGIGQISSEVPQNLSASRPQDRQFILSSKKLLLSDSGFYLCAWSPGVTGELFFGEGSRLTVL.

J is TRBJ2-7 and V is TRBV20-1, with D possibly being TRBD2 (6 bases). The CDR3 spans 14 residues. Germline assignment: CDR1 DFQATT and CDR2 SNEGSKA (reference sequence). Trimming took off 5 bases at V and 2 bases at J, with 16 bases between the two ends. The CDR3 DNA reads TGCAGTGCTGCGCAGGGACTCCGACCCTACGAGCAGTACTTC. This codes for CSAAQGLRPYEQYF.

Ten or more counts support this clonotype. This rearrangement joins TRBV5-1 to TRBJ2-7; D might be TRBD2 (6 bases). The germline V gene encodes CDR1 SGHRS and CDR2 YFSETQ. The V end was cut by 0 bases, the J end by 7 bases, with 26 bases between. The CDR3 is 18 amino acids. The CDR3 here is CASSLDFMGTLKEGEQYF. CDR3 sequence (DNA): TGCGCCAGCAGCTTGGACTTTATGGGGACTCTGAAGGAAGGAGAGCAGTACTTC.

This clonotype was picked up many times. The J gene is TRBJ2-5, the V gene TRBV7-9; D possibly uses TRBD1 or TRBD2 (5 bases each). This CDR3 region has 15 residues. CDR1 SEHNR and CDR2 FQNEAQ come from the germline V gene (reference sequence). Trimming removed 5 bases at V and 5 bases at J, with 18 bases between. The CDR3 region has the DNA TGTGCCAGCAGCCCTGATAGATCCGGGGCGGAGACCCAGTACTTC. This gives the protein CASSPDRSGAETQYF. The full variable domain, in which reference TRBV7-9 and TRBJ2-5 provide the parts outside the CDR3, is DTGVSQNPRHKITKRGQNVTFRCDPISEHNRLYWYRQTLGQGPEFLTYFQNEAQLEKSRLLSDRFSAERPKGSFSTLEIQRTEQGDSAMYLCASSPDRSGAETQYFGPGTRLLVL.